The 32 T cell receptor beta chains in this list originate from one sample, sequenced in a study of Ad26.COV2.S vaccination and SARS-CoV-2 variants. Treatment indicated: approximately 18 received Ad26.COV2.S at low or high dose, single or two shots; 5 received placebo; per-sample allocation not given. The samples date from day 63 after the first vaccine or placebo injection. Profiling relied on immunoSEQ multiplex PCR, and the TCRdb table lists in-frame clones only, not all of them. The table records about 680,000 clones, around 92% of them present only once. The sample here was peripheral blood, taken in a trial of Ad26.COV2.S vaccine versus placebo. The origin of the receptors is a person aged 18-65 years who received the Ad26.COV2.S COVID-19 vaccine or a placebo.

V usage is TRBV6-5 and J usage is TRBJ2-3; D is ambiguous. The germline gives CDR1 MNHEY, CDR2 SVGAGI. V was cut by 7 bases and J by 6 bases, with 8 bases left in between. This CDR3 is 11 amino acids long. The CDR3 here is CASKRRDTQYF. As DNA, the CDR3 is TGTGCCAGCAAAAGGCGGGATACGCAGTATTTT.

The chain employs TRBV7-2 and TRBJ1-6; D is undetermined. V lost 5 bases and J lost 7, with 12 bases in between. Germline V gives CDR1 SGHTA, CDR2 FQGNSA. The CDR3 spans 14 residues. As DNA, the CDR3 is TGTGCCAGCAGCCCCCAAGCTCAGAATTCACCCCTCCACTTT. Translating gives CASSPQAQNSPLHF.

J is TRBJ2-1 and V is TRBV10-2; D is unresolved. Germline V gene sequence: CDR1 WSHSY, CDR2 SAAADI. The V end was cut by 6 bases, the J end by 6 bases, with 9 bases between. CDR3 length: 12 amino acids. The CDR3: CASREPGNEQFF. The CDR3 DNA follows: TGCGCCAGCAGGGAGCCCGGCAATGAGCAGTTCTTC.

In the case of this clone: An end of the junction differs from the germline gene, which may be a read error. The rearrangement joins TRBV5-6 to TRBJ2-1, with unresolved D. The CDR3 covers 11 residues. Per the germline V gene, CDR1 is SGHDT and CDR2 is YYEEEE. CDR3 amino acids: CASSLINDQFF. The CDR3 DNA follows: TGTGCCAGCAGCCTCATCAATGATCAGTTCTTC. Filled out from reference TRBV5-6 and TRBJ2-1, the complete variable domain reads DAGVTQSPTHLIKTRGQQVTLRCSPKSGHDTVSWYQQALGQGPQFIFQYYEEEERQRGNFPDRFSGHQFPNYSSELNVNALLLGDSALYLCASSLINDQFFGPGTRLTVL.

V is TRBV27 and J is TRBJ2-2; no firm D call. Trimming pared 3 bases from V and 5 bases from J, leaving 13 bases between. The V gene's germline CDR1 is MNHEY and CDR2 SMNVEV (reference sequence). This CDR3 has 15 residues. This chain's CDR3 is CASSFGFVGTGELFF. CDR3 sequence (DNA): TGTGCCAGCAGTTTTGGGTTTGTCGGTACCGGGGAGCTGTTTTTT.

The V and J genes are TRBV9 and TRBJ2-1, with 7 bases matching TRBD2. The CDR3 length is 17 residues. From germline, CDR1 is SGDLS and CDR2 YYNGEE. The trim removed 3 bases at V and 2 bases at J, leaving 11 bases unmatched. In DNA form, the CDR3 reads TGTGCCAGCAGCGAGACCCCTCGGGCGGGAGCCTACAATGAGCAGTTCTTC. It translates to CASSETPRAGAYNEQFF.

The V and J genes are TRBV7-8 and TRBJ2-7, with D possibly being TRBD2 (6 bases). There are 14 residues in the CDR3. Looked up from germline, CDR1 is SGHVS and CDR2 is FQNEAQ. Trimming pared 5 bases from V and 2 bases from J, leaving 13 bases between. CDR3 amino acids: CASSGDGGAYEQYF. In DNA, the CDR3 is TGTGCCAGCAGCGGCGACGGGGGTGCCTACGAGCAGTACTTC. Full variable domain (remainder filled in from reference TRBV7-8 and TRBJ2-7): GAGVSQSPRYKVAKRGQDVALRCDPISGHVSLFWYQQALGQGPEFLTYFQNEAQLDKSGLPSDRFFAERPEGSVSTLKIQRTQQEDSAVYLCASSGDGGAYEQYFGPGTRLTVT.

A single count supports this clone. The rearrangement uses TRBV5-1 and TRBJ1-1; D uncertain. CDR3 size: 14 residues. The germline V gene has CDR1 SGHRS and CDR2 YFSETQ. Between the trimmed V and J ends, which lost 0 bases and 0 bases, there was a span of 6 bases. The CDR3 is CASSLATLNTEAFF. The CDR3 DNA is TGCGCCAGCAGCTTGGCTACCTTGAACACTGAAGCTTTCTTT.

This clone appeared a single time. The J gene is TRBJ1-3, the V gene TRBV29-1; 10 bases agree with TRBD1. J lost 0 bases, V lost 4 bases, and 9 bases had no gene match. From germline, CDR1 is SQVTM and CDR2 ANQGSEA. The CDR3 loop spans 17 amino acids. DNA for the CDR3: TGCAGCGTTGTGGGACAGGGGTCCGGCACCTCTGGAAACACCATATATTTT. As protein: CSVVGQGSGTSGNTIYF. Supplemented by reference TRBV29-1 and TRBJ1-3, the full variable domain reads SAVISQKPSRDICQRGTSLTIQCQVDSQVTMMFWYRQQPGQSLTLIATANQGSEATYESGFVIDKFPISRPNLTFSTLTVSNMSPEDSSIYLCSVVGQGSGTSGNTIYFGEGSWLTVV.

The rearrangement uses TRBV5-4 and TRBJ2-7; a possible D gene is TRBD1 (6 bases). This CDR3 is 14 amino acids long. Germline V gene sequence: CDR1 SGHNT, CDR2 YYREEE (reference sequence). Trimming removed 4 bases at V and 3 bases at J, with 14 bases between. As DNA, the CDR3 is TGTGCCAGCAGCCCGGACAGACTGATCTACGAGCAGTACTTC. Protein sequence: CASSPDRLIYEQYF.

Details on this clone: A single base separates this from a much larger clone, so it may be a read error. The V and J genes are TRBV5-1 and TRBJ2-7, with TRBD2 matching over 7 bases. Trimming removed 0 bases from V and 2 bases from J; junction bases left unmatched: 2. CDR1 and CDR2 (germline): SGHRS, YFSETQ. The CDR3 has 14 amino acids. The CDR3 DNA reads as TGCGCCAGCAGCTTGGGGGCGGGGGCCTACGAGCAGTACTTC. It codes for CASSLGAGAYEQYF.

As DNA, the CDR3 is TGTGCCAGCACCCCTTCGCGAGACAGGGGGACGGTGACGTACTTC. The encoded protein is CASTPSRDRGTVTYF. The gene calls are TRBV6-5 and TRBJ2-7; TRBD1 agrees at 9 bases. The CDR3 is made up of 15 amino acids. Germline CDR1 reads MNHEY; CDR2 reads SVGAGI. With 7 bases clipped from V and 12 bases from J, the junction kept 19 bases outside the gene matches.

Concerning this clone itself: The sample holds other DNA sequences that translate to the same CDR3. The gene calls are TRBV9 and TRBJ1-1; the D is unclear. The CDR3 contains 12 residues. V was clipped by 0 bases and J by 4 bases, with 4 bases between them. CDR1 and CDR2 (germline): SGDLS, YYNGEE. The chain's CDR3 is CASSVGGTEAFF. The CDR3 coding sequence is TGTGCCAGCAGCGTAGGGGGCACTGAAGCTTTCTTT.

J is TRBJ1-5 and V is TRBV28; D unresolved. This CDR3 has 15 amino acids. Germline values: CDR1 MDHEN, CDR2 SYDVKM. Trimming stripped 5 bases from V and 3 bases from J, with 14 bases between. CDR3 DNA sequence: TGTGCCAGCAGTCCCAGAACCCCCCCCAATCAGCCCCAGCATTTT. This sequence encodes CASSPRTPPNQPQHF.

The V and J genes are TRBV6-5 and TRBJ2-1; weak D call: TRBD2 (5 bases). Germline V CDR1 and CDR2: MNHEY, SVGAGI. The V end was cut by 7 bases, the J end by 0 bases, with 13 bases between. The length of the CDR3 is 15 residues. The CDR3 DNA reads TGTGCCAGCACCCGAGCTGGGAGCTCCTACAATGAGCAGTTCTTC. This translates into CASTRAGSSYNEQFF.

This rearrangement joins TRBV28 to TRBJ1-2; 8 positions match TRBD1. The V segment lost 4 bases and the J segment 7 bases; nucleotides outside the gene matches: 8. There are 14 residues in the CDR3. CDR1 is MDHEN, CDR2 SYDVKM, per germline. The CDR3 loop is CASSYPGQGGGYTF. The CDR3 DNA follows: TGTGCCAGCAGTTATCCCGGACAGGGCGGTGGCTACACCTTC.

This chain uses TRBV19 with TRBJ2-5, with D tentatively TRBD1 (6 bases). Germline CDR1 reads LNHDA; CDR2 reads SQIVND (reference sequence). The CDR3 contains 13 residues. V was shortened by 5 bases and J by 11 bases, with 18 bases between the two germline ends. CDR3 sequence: CASSPSGQPRQYF. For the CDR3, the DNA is TGTGCCAGTAGTCCCTCCGGACAGCCACGGCAGTACTTC.

The chain's CDR3 is CASSEYAPSTGTDYEQYF. DNA for the CDR3: TGCGCCAGCAGTGAGTACGCCCCATCGACAGGGACAGACTACGAGCAGTACTTC. The genes are TRBV10-2 and TRBJ2-7, with 7 positions matching TRBD1. CDR1 and CDR2 (germline): WSHSY, SAAADI. Losses at the gene ends were 1 base for V and 3 bases for J; bases not matched to a gene: 15. The CDR3 is made up of 18 amino acids.

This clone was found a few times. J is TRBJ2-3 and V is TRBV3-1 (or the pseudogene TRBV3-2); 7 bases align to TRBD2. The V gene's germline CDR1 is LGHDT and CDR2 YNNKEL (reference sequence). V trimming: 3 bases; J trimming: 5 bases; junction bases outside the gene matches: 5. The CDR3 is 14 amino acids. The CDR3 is CASSHTSEGDTQYF. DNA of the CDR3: TGTGCCAGCAGCCACACTAGCGAGGGAGATACGCAGTATTTT.

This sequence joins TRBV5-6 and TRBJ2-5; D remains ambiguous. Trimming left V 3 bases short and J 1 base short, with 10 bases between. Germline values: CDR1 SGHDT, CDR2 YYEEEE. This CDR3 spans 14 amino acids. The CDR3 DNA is TGTGCCAGCAGCTCGCTTAACCTCCAAGAGACCCAGTACTTC. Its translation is CASSSLNLQETQYF.

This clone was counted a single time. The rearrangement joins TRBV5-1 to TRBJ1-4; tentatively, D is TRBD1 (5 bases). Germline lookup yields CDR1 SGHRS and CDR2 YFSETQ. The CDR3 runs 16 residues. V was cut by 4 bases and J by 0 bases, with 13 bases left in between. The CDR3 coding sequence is TGCGCCAGCAGCGTGACAGTACCCACAACTAATGAAAAACTGTTTTTT. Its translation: CASSVTVPTTNEKLFF.

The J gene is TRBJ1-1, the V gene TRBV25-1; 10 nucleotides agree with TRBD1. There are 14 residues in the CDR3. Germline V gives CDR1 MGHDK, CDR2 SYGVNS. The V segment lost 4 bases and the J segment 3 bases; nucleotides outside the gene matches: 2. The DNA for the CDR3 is TGTGCCAGCAGTGCCGGGACAGGGGACACTGAAGCTTTCTTT. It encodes CASSAGTGDTEAFF.

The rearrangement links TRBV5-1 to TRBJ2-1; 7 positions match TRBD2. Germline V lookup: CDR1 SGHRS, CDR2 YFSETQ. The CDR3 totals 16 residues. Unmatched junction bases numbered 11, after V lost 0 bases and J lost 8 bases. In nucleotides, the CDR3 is TGCGCCAGCAGCTTGGGGGCGGGAGACGGTCTGGATGAGCAGTTCTTC. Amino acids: CASSLGAGDGLDEQFF.

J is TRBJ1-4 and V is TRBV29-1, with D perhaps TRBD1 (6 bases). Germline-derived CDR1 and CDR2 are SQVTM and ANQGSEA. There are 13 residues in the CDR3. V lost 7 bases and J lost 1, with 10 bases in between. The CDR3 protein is CSAEDRTNEKLFF. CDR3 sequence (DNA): TGCAGCGCTGAGGACAGAACTAATGAAAAACTGTTTTTT.

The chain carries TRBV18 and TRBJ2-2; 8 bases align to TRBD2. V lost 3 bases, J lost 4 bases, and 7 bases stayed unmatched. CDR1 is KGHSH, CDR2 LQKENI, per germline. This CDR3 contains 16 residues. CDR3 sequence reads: CASSPTGGRVTGELFF. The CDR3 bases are TGTGCCAGCTCACCGACGGGAGGGCGTGTCACCGGGGAGCTGTTTTTT.

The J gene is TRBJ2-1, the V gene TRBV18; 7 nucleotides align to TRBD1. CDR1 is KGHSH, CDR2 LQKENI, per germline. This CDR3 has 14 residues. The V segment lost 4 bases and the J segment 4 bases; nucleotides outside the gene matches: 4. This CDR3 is CASSRDRFYNEQFF. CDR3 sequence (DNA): TGTGCCAGCTCACGGGACAGATTTTACAATGAGCAGTTCTTC.

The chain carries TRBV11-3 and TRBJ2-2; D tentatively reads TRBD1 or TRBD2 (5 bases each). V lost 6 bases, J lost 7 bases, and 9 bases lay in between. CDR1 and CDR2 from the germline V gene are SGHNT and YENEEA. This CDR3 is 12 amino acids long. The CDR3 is CASSERGGELFF. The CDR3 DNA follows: TGTGCCAGCAGTGAGAGGGGCGGGGAGCTGTTTTTT.

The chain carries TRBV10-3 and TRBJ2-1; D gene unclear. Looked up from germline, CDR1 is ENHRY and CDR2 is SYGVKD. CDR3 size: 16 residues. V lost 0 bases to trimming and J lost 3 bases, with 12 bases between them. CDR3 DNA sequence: TGTGCCATCAGTGAGTCGGGCCGAACTATCTACAATGAGCAGTTCTTC. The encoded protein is CAISESGRTIYNEQFF.

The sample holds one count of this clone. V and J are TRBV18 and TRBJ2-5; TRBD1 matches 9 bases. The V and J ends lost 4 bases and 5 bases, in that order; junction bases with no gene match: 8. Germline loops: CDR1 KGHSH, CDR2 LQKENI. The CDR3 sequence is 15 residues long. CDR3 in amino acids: CASSLGTGRAETQYF. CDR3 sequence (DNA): TGTGCCAGCTCACTCGGGACAGGGAGAGCGGAGACCCAGTACTTC.

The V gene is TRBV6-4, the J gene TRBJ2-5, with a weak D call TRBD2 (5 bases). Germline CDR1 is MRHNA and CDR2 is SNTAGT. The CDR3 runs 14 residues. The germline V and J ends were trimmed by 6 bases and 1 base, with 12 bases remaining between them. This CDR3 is CASRILGLQETQYF. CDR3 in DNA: TGTGCCAGCAGGATCCTCGGACTCCAAGAGACCCAGTACTTC.

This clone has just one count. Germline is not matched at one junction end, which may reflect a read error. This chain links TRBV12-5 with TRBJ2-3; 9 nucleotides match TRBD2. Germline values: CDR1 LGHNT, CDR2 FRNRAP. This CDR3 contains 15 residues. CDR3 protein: CASGSSGTSKDTQYF. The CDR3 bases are TGTGCTAGTGGTTCCTCCGGGACTAGCAAAGATACGCAGTATTTT.

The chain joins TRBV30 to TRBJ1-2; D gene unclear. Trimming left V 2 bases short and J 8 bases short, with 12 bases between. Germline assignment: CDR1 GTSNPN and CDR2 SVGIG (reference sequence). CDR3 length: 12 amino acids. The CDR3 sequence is CAWSPRIRGYTF. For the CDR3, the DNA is TGTGCCTGGAGTCCAAGGATACGGGGCTACACCTTC. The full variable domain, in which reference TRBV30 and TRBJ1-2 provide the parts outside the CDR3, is SQTIHQWPATLVQPVGSPLSLECTVEGTSNPNLYWYRQAAGRGLQLLFYSVGIGQISSEVPQNLSASRPQDRQFILSSKKLLLSDSGFYLCAWSPRIRGYTFGSGTRLTVV.